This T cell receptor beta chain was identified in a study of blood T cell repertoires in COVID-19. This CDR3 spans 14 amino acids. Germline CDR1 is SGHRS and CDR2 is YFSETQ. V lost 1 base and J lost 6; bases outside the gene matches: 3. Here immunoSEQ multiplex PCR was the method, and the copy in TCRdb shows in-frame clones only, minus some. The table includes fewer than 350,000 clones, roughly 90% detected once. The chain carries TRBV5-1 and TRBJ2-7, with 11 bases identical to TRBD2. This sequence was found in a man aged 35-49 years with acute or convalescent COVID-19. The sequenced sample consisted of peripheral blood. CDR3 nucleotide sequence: TGCGCCAGCAGCTTGACTAGCGGGGGCGGCGAGCAGTACTTC. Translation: CASSLTSGGGEQYF. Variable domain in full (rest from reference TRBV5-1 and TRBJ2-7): KAGVTQTPRYLIKTRGQQVTLSCSPISGHRSVSWYQQTPGQGLQFLFEYFSETQRNKGNFPGRFSGRQFSNSRSEMNVSTLELGDSALYLCASSLTSGGGEQYFGPGTRLTVT.